This TCR beta chain is from a study of shared T cell receptors in the human thymus (dated by TCRdb to the early 2020s). About the investigation overall: The study examined how self-reactive, shared T-cell receptor alpha chains are generated in the human thymus.

Of note for this clone: Its recognized antigen is unknown. No base-level quality is on record; no much larger clone is a single base apart.

Receptors were amplified or captured by the immunoSEQ multiplex PCR assay. Held by TCRdb, this immuneACCESS table contains in-frame sequences only and omits some clones. Under half of the omission traces to an unresolved V gene where checked; the cause of the rest is unknown. Present in this sample are about 380,000 clones, 95% of which were seen just once. Approximately 0.02% of the sample is taken by the ten largest. Relative to germline, V is 5 bases shorter and J is 1 base shorter, with 7 bases between their ends. Per the germline V gene, SGHRS is the CDR1 and YFSETQ is the CDR2. Measured from the cysteine to the phenylalanine, the CDR3 is 13 residues long. Just the 39-base CDR3 DNA is kept, in frame starting at base 1.

The receptor was derived from a human donor. Source material: thymocytes. The chain is encoded by TRBV5-1 joined to TRBJ2-1; the best D guess is TRBD2, with 6 bases matching. The CDR3 region reads CASRAGSYNEQFF. In nucleotide form, the sequence is TGCGCCAGCAGGGCGGGGTCCTACAATGAGCAGTTCTTC.